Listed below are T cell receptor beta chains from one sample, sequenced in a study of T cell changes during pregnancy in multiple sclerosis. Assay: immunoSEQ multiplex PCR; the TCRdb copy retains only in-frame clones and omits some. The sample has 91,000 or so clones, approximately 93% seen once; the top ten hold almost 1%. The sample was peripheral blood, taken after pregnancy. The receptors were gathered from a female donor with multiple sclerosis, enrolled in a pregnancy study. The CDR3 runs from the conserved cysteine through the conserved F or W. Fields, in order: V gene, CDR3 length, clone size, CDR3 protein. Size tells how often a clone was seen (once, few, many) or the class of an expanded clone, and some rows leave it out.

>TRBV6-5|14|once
CASSSGRGGTEAFF
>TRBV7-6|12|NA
CASSSDSYGYTF
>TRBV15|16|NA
CATSRDGSGSGTEAFF
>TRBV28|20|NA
CASSLPKNMGLAGITDTQYF
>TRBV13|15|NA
CASRSGTGLNNEQFF
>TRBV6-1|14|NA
CASNGLDGADTQYF
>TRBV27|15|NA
CASSLRRVRTYEQYF
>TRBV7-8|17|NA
CASSHTGGLAGAWEQFF
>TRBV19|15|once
CASSLLLAGANEQFF
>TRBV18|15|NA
CASSQLAGGSNEQFF
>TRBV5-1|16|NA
CASSLGTGVMNTEAFF
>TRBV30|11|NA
CAWSGINEQFF
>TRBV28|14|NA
CASSRVVSVYEQYF
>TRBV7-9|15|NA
CASSLGQGGNTEAFF